The 13 T cell receptor beta chains presented below share a single source sample, sequenced in a study of human T cells and chemical hapten exposure. Sample time point: pre-sensitization, week 0. This sample's treatment: therapeutic diphenylcyclopropenone sensitization with weekly scalp DPC. From the RACE reads, TCRdb called clonotypes with MiXCR, one entry per CDR3 protein. The table has around 60,000 distinct CDR3 sequences, approximately 6.7% seen once. The source was whole blood, collected in connection with sensitization to the hapten diphenylcyclopropenone (DPC). The receptor set was obtained from a woman in her thirties with alopecia areata. Some clones in this sample may be carry-over from other donors' samples.

This clonotype has just a few counts. The chain recombines TRBV18 with TRBJ1-1, with 11 positions matching TRBD1. The CDR3 is 14 residues long. Trimming cost V 4 bases and J 3 bases; bases outside gene matches: 1. The germline CDR1 and CDR2 sequences are KGHSH and LQKENI. CDR3 amino acids: CASSRDRGDTEAFF. CDR3 bases: TGTGCCAGCTCACGGGACAGGGGGGACACTGAAGCTTTCTTT.

At least ten counts were recorded for this clonotype. J is TRBJ2-3 and V is TRBV7-2, with 8 bases lining up with TRBD2. V was clipped by 1 base and J by 0 bases; unmatched bases: 21. This CDR3 is built from 22 residues. Germline-derived CDR1 and CDR2 are SGHTA and FQGNSA. CDR3 residues: CASSLGSPGGLLSRTSTDTQYF. The CDR3 coding sequence is TGTGCCAGCAGCTTAGGCTCACCGGGGGGGCTTCTCTCTCGTACTAGCACAGATACGCAGTATTTT.

Relative to its sample, this clonotype is medium-sized. The genes are TRBV20-1 and TRBJ1-1; 8 bases agree with TRBD1. Germline-derived CDR1 and CDR2 are DFQATT and SNEGSKA (reference sequence). V shed 3 bases and J 3 bases; nucleotides not matched to a gene: 0. The CDR3 contains 12 residues. The CDR3 bases are TGCAGTGCTAGGACAGGGGACACTGAAGCTTTCTTT. Protein: CSARTGDTEAFF.

This clonotype has just a few counts. The rearrangement links TRBV12-2 to TRBJ1-5; TRBD1, the D gene given by the table, was not confirmed from the DNA. TRBV12-2 is listed as a pseudogene. CDR3 length equals 17 residues. The CDR3 protein is CASRSDQTGGCNQPQHF. CDR3 nucleotides: TGTGCAAGTCGCTCCGATCAGACAGGGGGCTGCAATCAGCCCCAGCATTTT.

The chain employs TRBV6-5 and TRBJ2-5; TRBD2 matches 9 bases. Trimming at V came to 0 bases and at J to 5 bases, leaving 19 bases not matched to a gene. CDR3 length: 20 amino acids. CDR1 MNHEY and CDR2 SVGAGI come from the germline V gene. DNA of the CDR3: TGTGCCAGCAGTTACTCGAGTCGACTCCCCAAGCGGGGGGCCCGGGAGACCCAGTACTTC. This sequence encodes CASSYSSRLPKRGARETQYF.

This clonotype was counted ten times or more. The rearrangement uses TRBV6-6 and TRBJ1-4; 9 nucleotides match TRBD1. This CDR3 region has 17 residues. Unmatched junction bases numbered 12, after V lost 10 bases and J lost 0 bases. Germline CDR1 and CDR2: MNHNY and SVGAGI (reference sequence). CDR3 amino acids: CATSPGQGRPTNEKLFF. The CDR3, as DNA: TGTGCCACTTCACCGGGACAGGGTAGACCAACTAATGAAAAACTGTTTTTT.

At least ten counts were recorded for this clonotype. This chain connects TRBV18 to TRBJ1-1; no reliable D call. The CDR3 spans 14 residues. V lost 2 bases to trimming and J lost 1 base, with 8 bases between them. The V gene's germline CDR1 is KGHSH and CDR2 LQKENI. The CDR3 bases are TGTGCCAGCTCACCATCTATAGAGAACACTGAAGCTTTCTTT. Translating it yields CASSPSIENTEAFF.

The sample holds a few counts of this clonotype. The chain uses TRBV20-1 and TRBJ1-6; the match to TRBD1 covers 7 bases. V trimming: 2 bases; J trimming: 7 bases; junction bases outside the gene matches: 5. Germline V gene sequence: CDR1 DFQATT, CDR2 SNEGSKA (reference sequence). The CDR3 is 14 residues long. The CDR3 DNA sequence: TGCAGTGCTAGACTCGGACAGGAGAATTCACCCCTCCACTTT. Protein: CSARLGQENSPLHF.

This clonotype occurred many times. V and J are TRBV27 and TRBJ2-1; 7 bases align to TRBD2. The CDR3 is 14 amino acids. Germline-derived CDR1 and CDR2 are MNHEY and SMNVEV (reference sequence). After removal of 6 bases from V and 5 bases from J, the junction contained 7 bases not matched to a gene. The CDR3 nucleotides are TGTGCCAGCAGCACCGGGACTACGAACAATGAGCAGTTCTTC. Residues: CASSTGTTNNEQFF.

This clonotype was seen repeatedly, ten times or more. The chain uses TRBV5-1 and TRBJ1-1, with 8 nucleotides matching TRBD1. The CDR3 is made up of 15 amino acids. From germline, CDR1 is SGHRS and CDR2 YFSETQ. Losses at the gene ends were 1 base for V and 1 base for J; bases not matched to a gene: 3. For the CDR3, the DNA is TGCGCCAGCAGCTTGACGGGACAGGAGAACACTGAAGCTTTCTTT. Its protein product is CASSLTGQENTEAFF.

At least ten counts were recorded for this clonotype. The chain links TRBV12-3 or TRBV12-4 to TRBJ2-4, with TRBD2 matching over 7 bases. V lost 4 bases to trimming and J lost 0 bases; unmatched junction nucleotides: 9. This CDR3 has 17 residues. The chain's CDR3 is CASSWDYRQIAKNIQYF. The DNA for the CDR3 is TGTGCCAGCAGTTGGGACTACCGACAAATAGCCAAAAACATTCAGTACTTC.

This clonotype was seen ten or more times. CDR3 region: CSAAQVDTQYF. The CDR3 DNA reads as TGCAGTGCGGCACAGGTGGATACGCAGTATTTT. V is TRBV20-1 and J is TRBJ2-3; D is perhaps TRBD1 (5 bases). Germline loops: CDR1 DFQATT, CDR2 SNEGSKA (reference sequence). The CDR3 consists of 11 residues. The V and J ends lost 6 bases and 6 bases respectively, with 10 bases between them.

This clonotype was detected ten times or more. The chain uses TRBV6-6 and TRBJ1-2; D is undetermined. Germline assignment: CDR1 MNHNY and CDR2 SVGAGI (reference sequence). This CDR3 has 15 residues. V was trimmed by 6 bases and J by 4 bases, leaving 18 bases between them. CDR3 coding DNA: TGTGCCAGCAGGCGAGGCGCGGTGATAGCCTATGGCTACACCTTC. It encodes CASRRGAVIAYGYTF.